This TCR beta chain was captured in a study of T-cell reconstitution after alpha-beta-depleted transplantation in children. The CDR3 totals 18 residues. CDR1 is LNHDA and CDR2 is SQIVND in the germline V gene (reference sequence). V lost 5 bases, J lost 6 bases, and 29 bases lay in between. TCRbeta library construction was performed incorporating unique molecular identifiers. TCRdb redid the calling of the PCR reads with MiXCR, one entry per CDR3 protein. The sample contains 240,000 or so distinct CDR3 sequences, 12% of which appear only once. This clonotype was detected many times. The V call is TRBV19, the J call TRBJ2-7; D may be TRBD2 (6 bases). The TCR was taken from a human donor who donated a stem cell graft to a child with acute lymphoblastic leukemia. Sequencing was performed on PBMCs from the stem cell graft donor, taken from the stem cell graft. This CDR3 is CASSLKHGGVGVRTEQYF. CDR3 coding DNA: TGTGCCAGTAGTCTGAAACATGGCGGGGTAGGTGTGAGAACCGAGCAGTACTTC.